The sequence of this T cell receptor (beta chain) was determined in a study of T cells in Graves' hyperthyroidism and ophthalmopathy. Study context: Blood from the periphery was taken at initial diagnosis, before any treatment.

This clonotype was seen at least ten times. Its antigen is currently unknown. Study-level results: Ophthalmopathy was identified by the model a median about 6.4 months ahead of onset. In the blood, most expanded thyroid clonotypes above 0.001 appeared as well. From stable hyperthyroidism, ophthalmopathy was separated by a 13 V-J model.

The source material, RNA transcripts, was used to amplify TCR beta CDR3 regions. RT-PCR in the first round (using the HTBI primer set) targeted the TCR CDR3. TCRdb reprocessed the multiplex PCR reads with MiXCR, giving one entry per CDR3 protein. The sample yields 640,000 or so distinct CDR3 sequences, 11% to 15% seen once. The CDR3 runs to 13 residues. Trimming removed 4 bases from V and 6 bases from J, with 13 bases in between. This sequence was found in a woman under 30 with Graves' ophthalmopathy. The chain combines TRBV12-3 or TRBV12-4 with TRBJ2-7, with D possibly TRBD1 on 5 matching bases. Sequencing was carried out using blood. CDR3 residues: CASSYRPPGEQYF. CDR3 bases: TGTGCCAGCAGTTACAGGCCCCCGGGCGAGCAGTACTTC.